These 3 T cell receptor beta chains originate from one sample sequenced in a study of blood T cell repertoires in COVID-19. Repertoires were generated with immunoSEQ multiplex PCR, while TCRdb's copy carries only in-frame clones and drops some. The sample has roughly 250,000 clones, approximately 85% seen once; the top ten hold 3.5% to 5.5%. The specimen sequenced was PBMCs or T cells enriched from blood (not recorded which). These receptors all come from a woman younger than 45 who had recovered from COVID-19.

This clone was detected once. J is TRBJ1-2 and V is TRBV10-2, with a possible D match to TRBD1 (5 bases). CDR3 size: 15 residues. V was cut by 1 base and J by 0 bases, with 9 bases left in between. The germline V gene encodes CDR1 WSHSY and CDR2 SAAADI. CDR3 sequence: CASSEFSGSNYGYTF. CDR3 in DNA: TGCGCCAGCAGTGAGTTTTCAGGGTCTAACTATGGCTACACCTTC.

The chain employs TRBV3-1 (or the pseudogene TRBV3-2) and TRBJ2-4, with 8 bases aligning to TRBD1. The germline CDR1 and CDR2 sequences are LGHDT and YNNKEL (reference sequence). J was trimmed by 8 bases and V by 5 bases; bases with no gene match: 8. The CDR3 is made up of 14 amino acids. CDR3 in amino acids: CASSNYRGVDIQYF. CDR3 DNA sequence: TGTGCCAGCAGCAACTACAGGGGGGTGGACATTCAGTACTTC.

In DNA, the CDR3 is TGTGCCAGCTCAACGTACCGGGACAGTGGGACCAGGGATGGCTACACCTTC. Encoded protein: CASSTYRDSGTRDGYTF. This chain uses TRBV18 with TRBJ1-2; TRBD1 matches 7 bases. The V gene end was trimmed by 5 bases and the J gene end by 6 bases; junction bases not matched to a gene: 18. CDR1 is KGHSH, CDR2 LQKENI, per germline. The CDR3 totals 17 residues. The entire variable domain, with the rest obtained from reference TRBV18 and TRBJ1-2, is as follows: NAGVMQNPRHLVRRRGQEARLRCSPMKGHSHVYWYRQLPEEGLKFMVYLQKENIIDESGMPKERFSAEFPKEGPSILRIQQVVRGDSAAYFCASSTYRDSGTRDGYTFGSGTRLTVV.